Sequencing of this T cell receptor (beta chain) was carried out in a study of spatial heterogeneity in lung cancer. Study background: Untreated early-stage non-small cell lung cancer patients, 70 to 85 in total, were the donors.

CDR1 and CDR2 (germline): DFQATT, SNEGSKA (reference sequence). V lost 3 bases and J 6 bases, leaving 8 bases between the germline ends. The CDR3 spans 11 residues. TCRdb reprocessed the 5' RACE reads via MiXCR and lists one record per CDR3 protein. The sample has approximately 30,000 distinct CDR3 sequences, 8.5% to 12% seen once. In its sample, this clonotype was seen a few times. This sample's time point: blood at routine non-recurrence follow-up after resection. The input material, whole RNA from tumor, nontumor lung or frozen PBMC, was sequenced unsorted. The rearrangement uses TRBV20-1 and TRBJ1-2, with D unclear. The sequencing here drew on PBMCs, taken at follow-up. This clonotype was sampled from a female donor with early-stage non-small cell lung cancer. This chain's CDR3 is CSARGFHGYTF. Written as DNA, the CDR3 is TGCAGTGCTAGGGGGTTCCATGGCTACACCTTC.